This TCR beta chain was identified during a study of beta chain features in type 1 diabetes. Every donor had blood drawn once into heparin, approximately 120 mL on average. Sorting of CD4+ naive, central memory, regulatory and stem cell-like memory cells was performed via CD45RO/CCR7/CD25/CD127/CD95/CD27. Whole-study findings and limits: Whatever favoring of shorter templates PCR might show would apply equally to patients and controls. TCRB CDR3 length was moderately but significantly reduced in all four CD4+ subsets of Type 1 diabetes patients.

Looked up from germline, CDR1 is MDHEN and CDR2 is SYDVKM. V shed 5 bases, J shed 6 bases, and the junction held 7 bases outside the gene matches. CDR3 size: 14 residues. This clone was detected only a few times. Antigen unknown. Since all of the isolated RNA was reverse transcribed, expressed TCRB transcripts were what got sequenced. Sequencing was performed with immunoSEQ multiplex PCR; in TCRdb, only in-frame clones are kept and a portion is missing. There are a few hundred thousand clones in the sample; about 15% occur only once, and about 0.014% lies in the top ten. The rearrangement joins TRBV28 to TRBJ2-4, with 7 bases aligning to TRBD1. The TCR sequence derives from a man aged 18 to 30 with type 1 diabetes. The sample was naive CD4+ T cells from blood. The CDR3 sequence: CASSPPGQRNIQYF. CDR3 bases: TGTGCCAGCAGTCCACCGGGACAGAGAAACATTCAGTACTTC.